This TCR beta chain appears in the sequencing data of a study of T cells in Graves' hyperthyroidism and ophthalmopathy. V gave up 6 bases and J gave up 0 bases, with 12 bases separating them. The CDR3 sequence is 15 residues long. Germline-derived CDR1 and CDR2 are MNHNS and SASEGT. The TCR beta CDR3 regions underwent amplification using RNA transcripts as the source. Primed by the HTBI set, a first-round RT-PCR was run on the TCR CDR3. TCRdb called the multiplex PCR reads again in MiXCR, with one record for every CDR3 protein. The repertoire holds hundreds of thousands of distinct CDR3 sequences, with approximately 15% as singletons.

The rearrangement uses TRBV6-1 and TRBJ2-1, with TRBD1 as a possible D gene (6 bases). Material: blood. This clonotype was obtained from a woman aged 18 to 35 with Graves' hyperthyroidism. CDR3 protein: CASSPDRNSYNEQFF. DNA of the CDR3: TGTGCCAGCAGCCCTGACAGGAACTCCTACAATGAGCAGTTCTTC.